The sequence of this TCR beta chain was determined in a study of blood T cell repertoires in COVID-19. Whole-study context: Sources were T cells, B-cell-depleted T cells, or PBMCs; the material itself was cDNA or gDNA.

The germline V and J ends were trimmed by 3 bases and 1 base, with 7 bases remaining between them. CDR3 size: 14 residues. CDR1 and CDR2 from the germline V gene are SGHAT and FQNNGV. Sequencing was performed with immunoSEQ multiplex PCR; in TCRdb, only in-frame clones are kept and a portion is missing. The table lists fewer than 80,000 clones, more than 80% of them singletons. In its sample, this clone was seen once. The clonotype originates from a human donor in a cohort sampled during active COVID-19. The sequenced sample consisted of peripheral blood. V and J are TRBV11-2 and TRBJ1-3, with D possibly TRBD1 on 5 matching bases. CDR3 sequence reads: CASSFDSSGNTIYF. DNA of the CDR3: TGTGCCAGCAGCTTTGACAGTTCTGGAAACACCATATATTTT. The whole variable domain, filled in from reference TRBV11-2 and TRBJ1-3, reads EAGVAQSPRYKIIEKRQSVAFWCNPISGHATLYWYQQILGQGPKLLIQFQNNGVVDDSQLPKDRFSAERLKGVDSTLKIQPAKLEDSAVYLCASSFDSSGNTIYFGEGSWLTVV.